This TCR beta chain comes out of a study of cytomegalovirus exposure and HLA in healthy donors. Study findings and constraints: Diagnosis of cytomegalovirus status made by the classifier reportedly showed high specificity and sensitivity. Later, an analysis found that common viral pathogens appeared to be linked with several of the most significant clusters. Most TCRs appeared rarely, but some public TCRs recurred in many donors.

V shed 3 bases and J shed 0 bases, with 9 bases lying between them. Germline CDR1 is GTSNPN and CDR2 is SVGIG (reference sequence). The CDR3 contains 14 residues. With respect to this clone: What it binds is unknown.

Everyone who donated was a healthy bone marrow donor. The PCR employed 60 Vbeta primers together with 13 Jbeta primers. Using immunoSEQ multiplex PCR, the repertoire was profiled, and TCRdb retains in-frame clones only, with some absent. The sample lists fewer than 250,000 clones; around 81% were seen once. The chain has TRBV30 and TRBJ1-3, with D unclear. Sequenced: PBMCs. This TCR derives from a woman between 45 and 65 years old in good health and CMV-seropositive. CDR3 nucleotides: TGTGCCTGGAGGGAGGAGACCTCTGGAAACACCATATATTTT. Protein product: CAWREETSGNTIYF.